Included here is one TCR beta chain sequence, with context. Its specificity is not known. Germline loops: CDR1 SGHRS, CDR2 YFSETQ. The CDR3 sequence is 16 residues long. V trimming: 2 bases; J trimming: 7 bases; junction bases outside the gene matches: 8. The data are from a study of Tregs in tolerant kidney transplant recipients. The study's findings and limits: No direct test of biological reproducibility was done here. Few patients were studied, so findings need validation in larger groups.

Unstimulated regulatory T cells (CD4+CD25+CD127-), CD4+CD25- non-regulatory cells, CD4 and CD8 cells were FACS-sorted from thawed PBMCs. Sequenced by immunoSEQ multiplex PCR; TCRdb stores in-frame clones only, minus some. The sample contains tens of thousands of clones, roughly nine tenths of which appear only once. Material for sequencing was CD8+ T cells from blood. The chain combines TRBV5-1 with TRBJ2-1; 11 bases align to TRBD2. This TCR was sampled from a human donor in good health. The CDR3 DNA sequence: TGCGCCAGCAGCTTTGGTAGCGGGAGGGCCGGGAATGAGCAGTTCTTC. It codes for CASSFGSGRAGNEQFF. Full variable domain (remainder filled in from reference TRBV5-1 and TRBJ2-1): KAGVTQTPRYLIKTRGQQVTLSCSPISGHRSVSWYQQTPGQGLQFLFEYFSETQRNKGNFPGRFSGRQFSNSRSEMNVSTLELGDSALYLCASSFGSGRAGNEQFFGPGTRLTVL.